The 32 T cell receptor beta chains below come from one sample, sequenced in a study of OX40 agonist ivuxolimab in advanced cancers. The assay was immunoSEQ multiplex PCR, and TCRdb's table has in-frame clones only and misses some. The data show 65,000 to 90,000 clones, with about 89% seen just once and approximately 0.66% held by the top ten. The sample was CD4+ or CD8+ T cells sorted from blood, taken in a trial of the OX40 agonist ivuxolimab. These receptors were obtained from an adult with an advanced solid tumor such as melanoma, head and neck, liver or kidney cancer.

CDR3 sequence: CARRDSCSYEQYF. DNA of the CDR3: TGTGCCAGGAGGGACAGCTGCTCCTACGAGCAGTACTTC. The chain has TRBV27 and TRBJ2-7; 7 bases align to TRBD1. The V gene end was trimmed by 9 bases and the J gene end by 0 bases; junction bases not matched to a gene: 5. The length of the CDR3 is 13 residues. The germline V gene encodes CDR1 MNHEY and CDR2 SMNVEV (reference sequence).

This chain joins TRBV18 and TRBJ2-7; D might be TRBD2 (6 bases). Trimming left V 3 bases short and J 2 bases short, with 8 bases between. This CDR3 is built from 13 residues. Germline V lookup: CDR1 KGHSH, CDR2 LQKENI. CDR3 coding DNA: TGTGCCAGCTCACCCGGGACTCCCTACGAGCAGTACTTC. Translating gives CASSPGTPYEQYF.

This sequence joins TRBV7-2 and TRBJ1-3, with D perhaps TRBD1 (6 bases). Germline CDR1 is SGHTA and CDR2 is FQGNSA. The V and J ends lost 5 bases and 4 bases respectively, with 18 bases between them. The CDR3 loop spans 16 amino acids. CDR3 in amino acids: CASSVEVRGSGNTIYF. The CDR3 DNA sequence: TGTGCCAGCAGCGTAGAAGTCAGGGGCTCCGGAAACACCATATATTTT.

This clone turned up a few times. The CDR3 loop reads CASSLGRMNTEAFF. The CDR3 DNA sequence: TGTGCCAGCAGTTTGGGACGCATGAACACTGAAGCTTTCTTT. This rearrangement joins TRBV27 to TRBJ1-1; tentatively, D is TRBD1 (5 bases). Germline V gene data show CDR1 as MNHEY and CDR2 as SMNVEV (reference sequence). This CDR3 spans 14 amino acids. The V end was cut by 3 bases, the J end by 0 bases, with 8 bases between.

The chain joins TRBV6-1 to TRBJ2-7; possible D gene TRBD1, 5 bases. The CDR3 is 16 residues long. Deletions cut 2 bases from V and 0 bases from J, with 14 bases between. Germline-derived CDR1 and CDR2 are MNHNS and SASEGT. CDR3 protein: CASSEREQAISYEQYF. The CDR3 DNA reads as TGTGCCAGCAGTGAACGTGAACAGGCGATCTCCTACGAGCAGTACTTC.

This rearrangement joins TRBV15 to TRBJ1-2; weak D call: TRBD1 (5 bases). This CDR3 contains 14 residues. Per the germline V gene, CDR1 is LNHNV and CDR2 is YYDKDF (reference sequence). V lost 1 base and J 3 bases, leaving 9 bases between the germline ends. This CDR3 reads CATSRGRVDYGYTF. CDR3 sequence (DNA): TGTGCCACCAGCAGAGGCAGGGTAGACTATGGCTACACCTTC.

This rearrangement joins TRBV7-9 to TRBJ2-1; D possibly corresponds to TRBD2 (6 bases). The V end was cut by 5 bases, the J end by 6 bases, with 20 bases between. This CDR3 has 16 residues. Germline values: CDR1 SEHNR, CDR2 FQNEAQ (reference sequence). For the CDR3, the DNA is TGTGCCAGCAGCCCAATGGGGGGACTGGCCGTCAATGAGCAGTTCTTC. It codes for CASSPMGGLAVNEQFF.

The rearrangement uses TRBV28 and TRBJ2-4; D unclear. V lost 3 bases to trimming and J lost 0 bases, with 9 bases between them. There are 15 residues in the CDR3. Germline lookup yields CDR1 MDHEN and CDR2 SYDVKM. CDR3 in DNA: TGTGCCAGCAGTTTTCAGCGTTTAGCCAAAAACATTCAGTACTTC. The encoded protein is CASSFQRLAKNIQYF. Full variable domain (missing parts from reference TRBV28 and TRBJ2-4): DVKVTQSSRYLVKRTGEKVFLECVQDMDHENMFWYRQDPGLGLRLIYFSYDVKMKEKGDIPEGYSVSREKKERFSLILESASTNQTSMYLCASSFQRLAKNIQYFGAGTRLSVL.

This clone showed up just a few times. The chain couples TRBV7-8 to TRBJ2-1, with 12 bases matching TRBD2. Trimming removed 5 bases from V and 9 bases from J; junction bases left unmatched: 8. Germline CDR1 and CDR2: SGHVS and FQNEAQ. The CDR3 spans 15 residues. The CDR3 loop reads CASSMLAGGPGEQFF. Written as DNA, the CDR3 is TGTGCCAGCAGCATGCTAGCGGGAGGGCCCGGTGAGCAGTTCTTC.

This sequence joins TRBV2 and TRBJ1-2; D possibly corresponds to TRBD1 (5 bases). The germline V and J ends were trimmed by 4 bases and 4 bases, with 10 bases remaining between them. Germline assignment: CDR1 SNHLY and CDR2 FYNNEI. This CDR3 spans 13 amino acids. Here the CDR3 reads CASSVGTVYGYTF. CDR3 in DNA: TGTGCCAGCAGTGTAGGGACTGTCTATGGCTACACCTTC.

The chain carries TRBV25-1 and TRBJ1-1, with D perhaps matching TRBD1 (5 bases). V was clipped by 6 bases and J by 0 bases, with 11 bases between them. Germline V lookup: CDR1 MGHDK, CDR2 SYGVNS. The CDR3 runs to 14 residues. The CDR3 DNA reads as TGTGCCAGCAGGCAGGGTAACATGAACACTGAAGCTTTCTTT. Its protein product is CASRQGNMNTEAFF.

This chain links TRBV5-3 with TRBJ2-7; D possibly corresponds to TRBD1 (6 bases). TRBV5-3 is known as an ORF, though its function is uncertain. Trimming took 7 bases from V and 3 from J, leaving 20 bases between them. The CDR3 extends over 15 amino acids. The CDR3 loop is CARGGLDSLVYEQYF. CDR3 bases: TGTGCCAGAGGTGGGCTGGACAGCTTGGTCTACGAGCAGTACTTC.

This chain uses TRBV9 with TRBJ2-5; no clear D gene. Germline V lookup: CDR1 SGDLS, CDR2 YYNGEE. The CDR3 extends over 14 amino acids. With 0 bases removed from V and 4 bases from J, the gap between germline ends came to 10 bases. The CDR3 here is CASSVGQQRETQYF. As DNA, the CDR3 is TGTGCCAGCAGCGTAGGGCAACAGCGAGAGACCCAGTACTTC.

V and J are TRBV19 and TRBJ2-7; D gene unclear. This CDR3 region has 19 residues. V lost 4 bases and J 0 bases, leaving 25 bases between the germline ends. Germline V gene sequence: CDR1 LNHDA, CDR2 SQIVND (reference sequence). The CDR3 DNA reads TGTGCCAGTAGTAGAGCCCCGGTGAGACTTTCTCCCATCTCCTACGAGCAGTACTTC. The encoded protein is CASSRAPVRLSPISYEQYF.

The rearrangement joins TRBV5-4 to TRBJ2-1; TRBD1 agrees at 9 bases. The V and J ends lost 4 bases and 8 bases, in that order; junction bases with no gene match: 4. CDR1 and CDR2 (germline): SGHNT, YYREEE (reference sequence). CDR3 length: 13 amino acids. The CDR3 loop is CASSRDRVHEQFF. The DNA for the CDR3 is TGTGCCAGCAGCCGGGACAGGGTCCATGAGCAGTTCTTC.

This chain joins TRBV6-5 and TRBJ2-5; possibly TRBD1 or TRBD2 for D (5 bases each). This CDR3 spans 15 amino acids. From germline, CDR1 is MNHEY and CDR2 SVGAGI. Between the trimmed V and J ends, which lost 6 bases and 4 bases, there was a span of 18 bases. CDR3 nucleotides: TGTGCCAGCAGGGGAGCGCGAGGGGATGGAGAGACCCAGTACTTC. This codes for CASRGARGDGETQYF.

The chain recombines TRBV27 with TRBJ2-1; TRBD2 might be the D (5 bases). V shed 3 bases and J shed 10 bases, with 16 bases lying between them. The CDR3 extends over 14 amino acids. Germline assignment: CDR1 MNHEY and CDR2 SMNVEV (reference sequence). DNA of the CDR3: TGTGCCAGCAGTTTTCAGTTCGAGGGAGCCGAGCAGTTCTTC. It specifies CASSFQFEGAEQFF.

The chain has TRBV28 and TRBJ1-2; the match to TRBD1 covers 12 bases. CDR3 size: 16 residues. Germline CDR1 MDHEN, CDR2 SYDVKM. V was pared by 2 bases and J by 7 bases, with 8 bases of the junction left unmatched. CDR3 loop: CASSLPLGQGAAGYTF. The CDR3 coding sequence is TGTGCCAGCAGTTTACCATTGGGACAGGGGGCTGCTGGCTACACCTTC.

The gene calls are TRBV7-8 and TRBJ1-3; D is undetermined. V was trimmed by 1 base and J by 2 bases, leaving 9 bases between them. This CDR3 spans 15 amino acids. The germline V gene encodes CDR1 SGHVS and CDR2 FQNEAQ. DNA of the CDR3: TGTGCCAGCAGCTTAGGATCCATAACTGGAAACACCATATATTTT. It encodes CASSLGSITGNTIYF.

This chain's CDR3 is CASSFGGEGGYTF. As DNA, the CDR3 is TGCGCCAGCAGCTTCGGCGGGGAGGGTGGCTACACCTTC. The V call is TRBV5-1, the J call TRBJ1-2; D is unresolved. Trimming shortened V by 2 bases and J by 7 bases, and 12 bases separated the two germline ends. In germline, CDR1 is SGHRS, CDR2 YFSETQ. This CDR3 region has 13 residues.

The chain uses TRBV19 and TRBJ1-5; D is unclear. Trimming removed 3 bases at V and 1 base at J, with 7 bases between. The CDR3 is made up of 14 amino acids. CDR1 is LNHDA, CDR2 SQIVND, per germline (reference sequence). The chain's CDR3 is CASSIAGSNQPQHF. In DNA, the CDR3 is TGTGCCAGTAGTATTGCCGGGAGCAATCAGCCCCAGCATTTT.

The CDR3: CASSPGGGTDTQYF. The CDR3 DNA follows: TGTGCCAGCTCGCCCGGTGGGGGGACAGATACGCAGTATTTT. The chain uses TRBV18 and TRBJ2-3, with D tentatively TRBD2 (6 bases). Germline values: CDR1 KGHSH, CDR2 LQKENI. The V gene lost 6 bases and the J gene lost 3 bases, with 13 bases spanning the gap. The CDR3 spans 14 residues. Combining the CDR3 with reference TRBV18 and TRBJ2-3 gives the whole variable domain NAGVMQNPRHLVRRRGQEARLRCSPMKGHSHVYWYRQLPEEGLKFMVYLQKENIIDESGMPKERFSAEFPKEGPSILRIQQVVRGDSAAYFCASSPGGGTDTQYFGPGTRLTVL.

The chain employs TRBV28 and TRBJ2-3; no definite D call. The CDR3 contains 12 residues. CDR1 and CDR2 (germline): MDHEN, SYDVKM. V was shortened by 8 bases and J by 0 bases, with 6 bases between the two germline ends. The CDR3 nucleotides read TGTGCCAGCGCCCTAAGCACAGATACGCAGTATTTT. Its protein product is CASALSTDTQYF.

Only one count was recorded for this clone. Written as DNA, the CDR3 is TGTGCCAGCAGCCAACCGGGGCTCAATGAGCAGTTCTTC. It encodes CASSQPGLNEQFF. The rearrangement uses TRBV11-3 and TRBJ2-1; perhaps D is TRBD1 or TRBD2 (5 bases each). The V and J ends lost 5 bases and 6 bases respectively, with 11 bases between them. The CDR3 contains 13 residues. Germline CDR1 and CDR2: SGHNT and YENEEA.

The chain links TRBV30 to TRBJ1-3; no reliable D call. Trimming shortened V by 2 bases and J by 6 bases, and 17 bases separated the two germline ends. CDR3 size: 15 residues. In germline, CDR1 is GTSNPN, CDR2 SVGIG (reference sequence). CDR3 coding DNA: TGTGCCTGGAGTCCGAGGGCCCGTCCCGAAAACACCATATATTTT. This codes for CAWSPRARPENTIYF.

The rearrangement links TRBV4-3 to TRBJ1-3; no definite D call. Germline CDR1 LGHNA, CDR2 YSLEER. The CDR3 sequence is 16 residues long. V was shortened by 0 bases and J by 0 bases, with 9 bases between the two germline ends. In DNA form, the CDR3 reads TGCGCCAGCAGCCAAGATTCGGGGATCTCTGGAAACACCATATATTTT. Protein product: CASSQDSGISGNTIYF.

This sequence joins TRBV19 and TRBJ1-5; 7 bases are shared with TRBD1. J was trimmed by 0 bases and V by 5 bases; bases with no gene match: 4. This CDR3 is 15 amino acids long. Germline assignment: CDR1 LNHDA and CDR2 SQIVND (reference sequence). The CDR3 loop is CASSYRDSSNQPQHF. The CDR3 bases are TGTGCCAGTAGTTACCGGGACAGTAGCAATCAGCCCCAGCATTTT.

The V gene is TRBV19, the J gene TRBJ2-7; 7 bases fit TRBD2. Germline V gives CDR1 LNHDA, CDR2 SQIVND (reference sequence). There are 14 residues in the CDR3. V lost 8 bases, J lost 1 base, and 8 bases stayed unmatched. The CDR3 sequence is CASGTGGPSYEQYF. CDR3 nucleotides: TGTGCCAGTGGGACGGGAGGACCTTCCTACGAGCAGTACTTC.

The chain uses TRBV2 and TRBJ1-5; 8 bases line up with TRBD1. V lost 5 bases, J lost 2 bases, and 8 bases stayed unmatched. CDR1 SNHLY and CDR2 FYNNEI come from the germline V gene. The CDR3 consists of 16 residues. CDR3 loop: CASSFDRGWGNQPQHF. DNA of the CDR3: TGTGCCAGCAGTTTTGACAGGGGATGGGGCAATCAGCCCCAGCATTTT.

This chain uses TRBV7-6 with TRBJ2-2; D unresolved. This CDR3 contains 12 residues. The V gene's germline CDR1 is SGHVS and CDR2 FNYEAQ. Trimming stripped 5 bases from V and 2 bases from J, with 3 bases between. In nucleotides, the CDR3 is TGTGCCAGCAGCGTTAACACCGGGGAGCTGTTTTTT. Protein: CASSVNTGELFF.

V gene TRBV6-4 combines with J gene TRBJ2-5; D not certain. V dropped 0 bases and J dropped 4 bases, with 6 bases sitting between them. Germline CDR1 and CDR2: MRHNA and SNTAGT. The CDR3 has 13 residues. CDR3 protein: CASSDSPGETQYF. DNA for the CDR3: TGTGCCAGCAGTGACTCTCCCGGAGAGACCCAGTACTTC.

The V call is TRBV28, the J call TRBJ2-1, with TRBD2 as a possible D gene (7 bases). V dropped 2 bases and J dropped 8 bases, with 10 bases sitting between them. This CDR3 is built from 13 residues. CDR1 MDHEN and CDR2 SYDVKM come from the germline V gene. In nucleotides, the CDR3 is TGTGCCAGCAGTTTAGGGGGGGCGGATGAGCAGTTCTTC. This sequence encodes CASSLGGADEQFF.